Sequencing of this TCR beta chain was carried out in a study of blood T cell repertoires in COVID-19. Germline V lookup: CDR1 SEHNR, CDR2 FQNEAQ (reference sequence). V was cut by 2 bases and J by 1 base, with 23 bases left in between. CDR3 size: 19 residues. Sequenced by immunoSEQ multiplex PCR; TCRdb stores in-frame clones only, minus some. The data show 200,000 to 250,000 clones, with around 82% seen just once and about 4.8% held by the top ten. The sequence was collected from a woman in her forties or fifties who had been exposed to COVID-19. This chain connects TRBV7-9 to TRBJ2-5, with D maybe TRBD2 (7 bases). Sequenced: PBMCs or T cells enriched from blood (not recorded which). The CDR3 nucleotides read TGTGCCAGCAGCTTATGGGGGGGCACACTACAGGGAGGCCAAGAGACCCAGTACTTC. Its translation: CASSLWGGTLQGGQETQYF.